The clone carrying this T cell receptor beta chain was observed a few times. The data derive from a study of blood T cell repertoires in COVID-19. Study background: PBMCs, B-cell-depleted T cells, or T cells provided the cDNA or gDNA that made up the material.

Authors' methods: Estimates of nucleated cell counts were drawn from the amplification of reference gene primers. The table came from immunoSEQ multiplex PCR; TCRdb's copy has only in-frame clones and leaves some out. V and J calls and clone size are as listed in that table; D and trimming were resolved from the DNA. Counted here are under 250,000 clones, around nine tenths occurring once; the ten biggest clones make up about 4%. Germline values: CDR1 MDHEN, CDR2 SYDVKM. V trimming: 3 bases; J trimming: 2 bases; junction bases outside the gene matches: 5. The CDR3 contains 15 residues. Participant reports of clinical history set cohort assignment.

The V call is TRBV28, the J call TRBJ1-2, with 8 nucleotides matching TRBD1. Sequencing was done on a sample of PBMCs or T cells enriched from blood (not recorded which). The TCR comes from a woman in her thirties who had been exposed to COVID-19. CDR3 in amino acids: CASSLTGDSNYGYTF. In DNA form, the CDR3 reads TGTGCCAGCAGTTTGACAGGGGACAGCAACTATGGCTACACCTTC.